Here is one T cell receptor (beta chain) with its context. Its antigen is unidentified. At one boundary the junction diverges from the germline segment, which might be a read error. This sample was included in a study of identical twins. The CDR3 is 14 amino acids. The germline gives CDR1 MNHNS, CDR2 SASEGT. A single record per CDR3 protein comes from TCRdb applying MiXCR to the 5' RACE reads. The sample includes 1.5 million to 2 million distinct CDR3 sequences, less than 40% of them seen just once. Overall study findings and caveats: Donors were not followed over many years; analysis was cross-sectional. Whereas memory repertoires showed no such difference, abundant cord blood beta clonotypes carried fewer insertions.

This chain links TRBV6-1 with TRBJ1-5; D is possibly TRBD1 (6 bases). The sample consisted of cord blood. The origin of this receptor is a newborn girl in good health. The CDR3 protein is CASVEGGGKQPQHF. CDR3 DNA: TGTGCCAGCGTGGAGGGGGGGGGCAAACAGCCCCAGCATTTT.